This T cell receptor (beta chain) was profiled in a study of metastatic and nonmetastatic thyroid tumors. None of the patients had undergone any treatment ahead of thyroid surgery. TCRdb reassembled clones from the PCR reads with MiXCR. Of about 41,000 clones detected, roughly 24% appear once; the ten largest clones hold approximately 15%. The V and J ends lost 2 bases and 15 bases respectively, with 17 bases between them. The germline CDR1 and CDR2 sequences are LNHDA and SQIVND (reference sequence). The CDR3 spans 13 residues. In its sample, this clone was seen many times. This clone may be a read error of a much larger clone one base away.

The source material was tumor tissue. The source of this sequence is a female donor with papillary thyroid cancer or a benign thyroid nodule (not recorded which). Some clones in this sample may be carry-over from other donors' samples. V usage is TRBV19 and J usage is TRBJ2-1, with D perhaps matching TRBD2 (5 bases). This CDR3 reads CASSITPRVWRFF. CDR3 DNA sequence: TGTGCCAGTAGTATAACCCCGAGGGTGTGGAGGTTCTTC. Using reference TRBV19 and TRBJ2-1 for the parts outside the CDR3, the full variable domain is DGGITQSPKYLFRKEGQNVTLSCEQNLNHDAMYWYRQDPGQGLRLIYYSQIVNDFQKGDIAEGYSVSREKKESFPLTVTSAQKNPTAFYLCASSITPRVWRFFGPGTRLTVL.